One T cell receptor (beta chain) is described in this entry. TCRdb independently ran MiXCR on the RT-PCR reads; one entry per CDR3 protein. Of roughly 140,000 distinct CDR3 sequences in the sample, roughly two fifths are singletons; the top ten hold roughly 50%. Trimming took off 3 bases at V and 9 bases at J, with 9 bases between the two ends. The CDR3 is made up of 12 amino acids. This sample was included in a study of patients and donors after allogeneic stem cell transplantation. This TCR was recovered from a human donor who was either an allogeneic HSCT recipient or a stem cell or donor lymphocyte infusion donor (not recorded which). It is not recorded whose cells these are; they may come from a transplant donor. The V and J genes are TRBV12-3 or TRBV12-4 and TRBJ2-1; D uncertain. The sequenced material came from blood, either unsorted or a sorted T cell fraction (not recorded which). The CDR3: CASSFTDPEQFF. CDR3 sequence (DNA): TGTGCCAGCAGTTTTACAGATCCTGAGCAGTTCTTC.